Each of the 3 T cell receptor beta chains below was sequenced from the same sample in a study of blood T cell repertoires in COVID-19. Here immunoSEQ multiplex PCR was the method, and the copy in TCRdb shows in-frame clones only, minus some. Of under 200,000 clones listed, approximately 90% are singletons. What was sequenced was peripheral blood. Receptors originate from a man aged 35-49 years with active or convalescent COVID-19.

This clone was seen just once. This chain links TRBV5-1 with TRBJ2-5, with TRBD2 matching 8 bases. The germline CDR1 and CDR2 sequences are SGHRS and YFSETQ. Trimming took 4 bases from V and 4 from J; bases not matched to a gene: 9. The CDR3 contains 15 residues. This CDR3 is CASSSFAGGSETQYF. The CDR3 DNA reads TGCGCCAGCAGCAGTTTTGCGGGGGGTTCAGAGACCCAGTACTTC.

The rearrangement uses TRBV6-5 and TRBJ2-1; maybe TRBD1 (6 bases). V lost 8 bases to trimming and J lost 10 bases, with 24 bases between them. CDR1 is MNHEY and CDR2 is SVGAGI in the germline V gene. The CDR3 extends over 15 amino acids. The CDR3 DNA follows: TGTGCCAGCGGACCTCGGATAAATGACGGGACAGAGCAGTTCTTC. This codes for CASGPRINDGTEQFF.

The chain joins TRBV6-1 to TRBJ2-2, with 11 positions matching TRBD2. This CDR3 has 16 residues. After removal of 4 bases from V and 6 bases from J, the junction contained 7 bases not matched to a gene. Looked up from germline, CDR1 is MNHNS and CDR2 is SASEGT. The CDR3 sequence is CASSALAGVGAGELFF. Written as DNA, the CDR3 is TGTGCCAGCAGTGCACTAGCGGGAGTTGGAGCCGGGGAGCTGTTTTTT.